This note documents a single TCR beta chain sequence. Its antigen is currently not known. No base qualities exist here, and no much larger clone lies one base off it. Donors were healthy HIV-negative adults with no recently reported acute infections or vaccinations. All donors were Caucasian adults living in Nashville, Tennessee, USA. CD4+ T cells were enriched by magnetic negative selection; naive cells were then positively selected on CD45RA, and the negative fraction formed the memory subset. After blood collection by leukapheresis, PBMCs were isolated using Ficoll-Histopaque density gradient centrifugation and then cryopreserved in the vapor phase of liquid nitrogen. Analytical flow cytometry was used to check the purity and quantity of each magnetically sorted T cell population. Genomic DNA was isolated from every sorted fraction and measured by UV absorbance on a Nanodrop 2000c. Using the deep immunoSEQ assay, multiplex PCR amplified TCR CDR3 regions from genomic DNA. Extracted genomic DNA from each cell subset was distributed evenly across all wells of several immunoSEQ 96-well plates, and each plate was treated as a replicate. For sorted subsets, 200 to 250 ng genomic DNA, equal to 30,000 or so T cell genomes, was loaded into each replicate PCR. Purified libraries were measured with a Qubit 3.0 fluorometer, size-checked on a Bioanalyzer 2100, and measured again with the KAPA Library Quantification kit. Every immunoSEQ 96-well plate was sequenced on a separate single-read 150-cycle Illumina NextSeq 550 flow cell. The study's processing was this. The immunoSEQ output contained only junctional sequences without quality scores, so filtering could not match that applied to full-length reads. To assign V/J genes and CDR3, sequences were annotated against IMGT germline references using PyIR, a Python wrapper for IgBLAST v1.9. Reads were filtered out if the reads had weak V/J assignments (E-value above 1e-6), no CDR3, stop codons, out-of-frame junctions, or ambiguous translated residues. A V3J clonotype was defined by an identical inferred V gene, J gene, and CDR3 amino acid sequence. Percentage overlap between repertoires was calculated by dividing the number of shared unique clonotypes by the size of the smaller repertoire. Repertoire richness was assessed with RTK rarefaction, the Chao1 estimator, and Recon v2.1 estimates of unobserved clonotypes. Generation probabilities for all TCRbeta clonotypes obtained by the gDNA method from several donors were computed using OLGA. TCRdb's version of the immuneACCESS table is confined to in-frame rearrangements and falls short of the full clone set. An unresolved V gene accounts for under half of the shortfall where checked; the remainder is of unknown origin. That table furnishes V, J and clone size, whereas the DNA furnished D and trimming. The sample has about 1.5 million clones on record, roughly 96% of them singletons. The top ten clonotypes cover roughly 1.2% of the sample.

The germline V gene (reference sequence) specifies WNHNN as CDR1 and SYGVQD as CDR2. The CDR3, from cysteine to phenylalanine, totals 15 residues. Only CDR3 DNA remains: 45 bases, in frame from the first base. V sheds 6 bases and J sheds 5 bases, leaving 20 bases between their ends. This sample was taken from a study of shared clonotypes between healthy human individuals (TCRdb year 2020). Describing the broader study: A couple of women and three men aged 18 to 49 years were included in the cohort. Per donor, three plates each were used for CD4 naive and CD4 memory, two for CD8 naive, and one for CD8 memory. Libraries were prepared and TCR repertoires were sequenced by different laboratories using diverse techniques, in order to increase sequencing depth and limit assay-specific biases. Between about 0.9 and 10 billion PBMCs per donor were obtained by leukapheresis. To estimate repertoire size and how much clonotypes are shared between individuals, the study performed deep sequencing of blood TCR repertoires from five healthy adults. Study-wide conclusions, independent of this receptor: Naive subsets generally had larger estimated clonotype richness than memory subsets. The small number of donors limited the genetic and exposure-history diversity represented. Incomplete sequencing was indicated by rarefaction of sorted-subset datasets, despite the large sequencing depth. Compared with non-shared clonotypes, the clonotypes found in all four sorted-subset donors had higher generation probabilities. Sampling was restricted to blood, and TCR repertoires in tissue are likely to differ from TCR repertoires in blood. Across a few donors, approximately 5% of naive CD4, 3% to 3.5% of naive CD8, 2% to 2.5% of memory CD4, and 0.4% of memory CD8 clonotypes were shared. Pairwise subsampling indicated that sequencing depth was expected to affect the degree of clonotype sharing among donors.

The clonotype originates from a man in his thirties or forties in good health. The chain is made from TRBV10-1 and TRBJ2-7; D gene: possibly TRBD1, on 6 matching bases. Sequencing was done on a sample of naive CD4+ T cells sorted from blood. The sample's cell subset or site label is to be understood as: CD45RA+ positively selected. The DNA sequence is given as TGCGCCAGCAGGAACGGGACATATATCGTCCACGAGCAGTACTTC. Its coded protein is CASRNGTYIVHEQYF.